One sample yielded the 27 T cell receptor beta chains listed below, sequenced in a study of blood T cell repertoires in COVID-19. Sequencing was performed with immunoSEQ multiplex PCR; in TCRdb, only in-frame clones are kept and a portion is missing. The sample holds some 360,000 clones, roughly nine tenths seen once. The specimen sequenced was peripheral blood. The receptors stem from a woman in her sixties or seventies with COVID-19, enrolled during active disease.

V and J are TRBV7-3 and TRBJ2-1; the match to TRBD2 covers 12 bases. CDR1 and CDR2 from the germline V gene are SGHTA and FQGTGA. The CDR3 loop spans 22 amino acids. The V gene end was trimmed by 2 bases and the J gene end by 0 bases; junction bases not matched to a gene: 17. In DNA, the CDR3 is TGTGCCAGCAGCTTAGGCCCCCGAAGGACTAGCGGGGCCCGTCTCTCCTACAATGAGCAGTTCTTC. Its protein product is CASSLGPRRTSGARLSYNEQFF. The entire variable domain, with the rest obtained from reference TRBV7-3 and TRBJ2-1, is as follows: GAGVSQTPSNKVTEKGKYVELRCDPISGHTALYWYRQSLGQGPEFLIYFQGTGAADDSGLPNDRFFAVRPEGSVSTLKIQRTERGDSAVYLCASSLGPRRTSGARLSYNEQFFGPGTRLTVL.

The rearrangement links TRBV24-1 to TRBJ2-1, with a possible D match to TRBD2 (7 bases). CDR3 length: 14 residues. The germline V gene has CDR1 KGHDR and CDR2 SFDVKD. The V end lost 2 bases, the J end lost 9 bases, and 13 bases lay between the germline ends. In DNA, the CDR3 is TGTGCCACCAGTGATTGGGGGCGCGGGGGTGAGCAGTTCTTC. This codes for CATSDWGRGGEQFF.

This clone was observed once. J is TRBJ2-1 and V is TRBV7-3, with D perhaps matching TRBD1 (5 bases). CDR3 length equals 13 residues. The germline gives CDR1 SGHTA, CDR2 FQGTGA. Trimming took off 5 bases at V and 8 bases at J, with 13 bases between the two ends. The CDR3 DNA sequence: TGTGCCAGCAGCCAGTCCAGGGTTGATGAGCAGTTCTTC. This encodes CASSQSRVDEQFF.

This CDR3 is CASSYYAGPVETQYF. CDR3 sequence (DNA): TGTGCCAGCAGTTACTACGCTGGTCCGGTGGAGACCCAGTACTTC. The gene calls are TRBV6-2 or TRBV6-3 and TRBJ2-5; no clear D gene. Germline V gene lookup returns CDR1 MNHEY and CDR2 SVGEGT. The CDR3 has 15 amino acids. Trimming removed 1 base from V and 5 bases from J, with 14 bases in between.

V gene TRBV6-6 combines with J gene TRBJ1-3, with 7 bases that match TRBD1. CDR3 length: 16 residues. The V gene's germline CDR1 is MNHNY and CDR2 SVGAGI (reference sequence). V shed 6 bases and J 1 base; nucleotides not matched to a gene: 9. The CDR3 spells CASRGMTGPSGNTIYF. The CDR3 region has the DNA TGTGCCAGCAGGGGGATGACAGGGCCTTCTGGAAACACCATATATTTT.

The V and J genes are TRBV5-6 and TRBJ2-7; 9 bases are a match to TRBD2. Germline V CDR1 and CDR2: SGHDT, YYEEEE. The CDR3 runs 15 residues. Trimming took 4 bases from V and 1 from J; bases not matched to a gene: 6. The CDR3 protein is CASSRGRAGSYEQYF. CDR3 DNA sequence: TGTGCCAGCAGCCGCGGGAGGGCAGGGTCCTACGAGCAGTACTTC.

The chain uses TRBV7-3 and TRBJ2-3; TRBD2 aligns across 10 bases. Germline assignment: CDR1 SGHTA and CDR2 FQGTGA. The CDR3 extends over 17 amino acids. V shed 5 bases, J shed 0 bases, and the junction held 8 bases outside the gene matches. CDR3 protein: CASSPQLAGRSTDTQYF. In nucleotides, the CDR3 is TGTGCCAGCAGCCCCCAACTAGCGGGGCGTAGCACAGATACGCAGTATTTT.

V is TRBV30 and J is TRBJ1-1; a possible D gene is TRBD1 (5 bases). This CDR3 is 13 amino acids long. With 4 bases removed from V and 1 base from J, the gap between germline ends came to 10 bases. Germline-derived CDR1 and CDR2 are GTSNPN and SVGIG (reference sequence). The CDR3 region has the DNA TGTGCCTGGACGATCGGGGGGAACACTGAAGCTTTCTTT. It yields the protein CAWTIGGNTEAFF.

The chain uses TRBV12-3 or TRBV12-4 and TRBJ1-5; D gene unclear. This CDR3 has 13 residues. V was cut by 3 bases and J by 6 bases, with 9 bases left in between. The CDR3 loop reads CASSFREGQPQHF. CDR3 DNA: TGTGCCAGCAGTTTTCGGGAGGGTCAGCCCCAGCATTTT.

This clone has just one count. This CDR3 reads CASSLNSFTNTEAFF. The CDR3 DNA reads TGTGCCAGCAGCCTCAACAGCTTCACGAACACTGAAGCTTTCTTT. The chain uses TRBV7-3 and TRBJ1-1; unclear D gene. Trimming removed 5 bases at V and 1 base at J, with 14 bases between. The CDR3 extends over 15 amino acids. Germline V gives CDR1 SGHTA, CDR2 FQGTGA.

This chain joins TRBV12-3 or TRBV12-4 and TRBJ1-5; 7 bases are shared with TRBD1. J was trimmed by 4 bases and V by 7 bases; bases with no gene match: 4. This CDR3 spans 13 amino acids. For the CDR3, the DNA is TGTGCCAGCAACTTGGACAGGAATCAGCCCCAGCATTTT. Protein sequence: CASNLDRNQPQHF.

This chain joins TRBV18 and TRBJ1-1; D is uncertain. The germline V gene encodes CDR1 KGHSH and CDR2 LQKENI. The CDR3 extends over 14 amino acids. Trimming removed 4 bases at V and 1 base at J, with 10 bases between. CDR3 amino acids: CASSLGLGNTEAFF. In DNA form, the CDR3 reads TGTGCCAGCTCACTCGGACTCGGGAACACTGAAGCTTTCTTT.

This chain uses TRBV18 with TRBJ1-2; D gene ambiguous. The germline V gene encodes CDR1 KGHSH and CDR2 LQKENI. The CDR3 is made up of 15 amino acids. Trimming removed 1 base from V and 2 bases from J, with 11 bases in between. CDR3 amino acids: CASSPLQDHNYGYTF. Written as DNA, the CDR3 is TGTGCCAGCTCACCACTGCAGGATCACAACTATGGCTACACCTTC.

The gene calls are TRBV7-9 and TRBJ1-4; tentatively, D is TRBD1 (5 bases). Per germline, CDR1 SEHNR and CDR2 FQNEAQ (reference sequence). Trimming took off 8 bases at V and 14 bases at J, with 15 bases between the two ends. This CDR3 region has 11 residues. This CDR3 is CASGPQGRLFF. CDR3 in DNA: TGTGCCAGCGGCCCTCAGGGTAGGCTGTTTTTT.

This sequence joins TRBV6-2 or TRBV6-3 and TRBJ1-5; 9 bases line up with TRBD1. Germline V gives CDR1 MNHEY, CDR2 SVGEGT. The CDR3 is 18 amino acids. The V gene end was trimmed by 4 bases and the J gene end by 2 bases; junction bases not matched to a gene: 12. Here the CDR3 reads CASSSVRGGQGRNQPQHF. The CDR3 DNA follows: TGTGCCAGCAGTTCCGTACGGGGGGGACAGGGTCGCAATCAGCCCCAGCATTTT.

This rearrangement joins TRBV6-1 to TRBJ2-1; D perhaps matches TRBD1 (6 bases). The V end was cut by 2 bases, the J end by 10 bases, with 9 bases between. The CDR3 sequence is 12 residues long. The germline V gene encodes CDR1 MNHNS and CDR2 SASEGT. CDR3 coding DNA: TGTGCCAGCAGTGAATCAGGGGCGGAGCAGTTCTTC. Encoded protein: CASSESGAEQFF.

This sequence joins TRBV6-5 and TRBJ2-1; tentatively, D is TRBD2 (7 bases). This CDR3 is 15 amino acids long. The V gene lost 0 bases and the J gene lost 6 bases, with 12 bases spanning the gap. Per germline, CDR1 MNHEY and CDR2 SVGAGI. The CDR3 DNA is TGTGCCAGCAGTTACTCGGGGGGGGCGCGCAATGAGCAGTTCTTC. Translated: CASSYSGGARNEQFF.

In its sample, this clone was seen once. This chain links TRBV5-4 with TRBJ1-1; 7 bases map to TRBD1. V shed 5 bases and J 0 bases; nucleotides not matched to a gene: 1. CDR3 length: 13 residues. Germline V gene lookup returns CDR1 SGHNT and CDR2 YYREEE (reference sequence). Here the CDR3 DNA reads TGTGCCAGCAGGACAGGGCTGAACACTGAAGCTTTCTTT. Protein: CASRTGLNTEAFF.

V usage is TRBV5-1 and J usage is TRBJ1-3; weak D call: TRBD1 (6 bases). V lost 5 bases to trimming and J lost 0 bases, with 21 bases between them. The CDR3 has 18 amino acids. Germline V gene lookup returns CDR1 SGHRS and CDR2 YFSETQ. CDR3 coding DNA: TGCGCCAGCAGAAGGGGGAGTTTAGGGGGTTTCTCTGGAAACACCATATATTTT. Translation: CASRRGSLGGFSGNTIYF.

This chain's CDR3 is CASDPTGGPGTYEQYF. The CDR3 DNA is TGTGCCAGCGACCCAACCGGGGGGCCCGGGACCTACGAGCAGTACTTC. The rearrangement links TRBV28 to TRBJ2-7; perhaps TRBD2 as D (7 bases). The ends were cut back, 8 bases at V and 2 bases at J, with 22 bases in the middle. The length of the CDR3 is 16 residues. CDR1 is MDHEN, CDR2 SYDVKM, per germline.

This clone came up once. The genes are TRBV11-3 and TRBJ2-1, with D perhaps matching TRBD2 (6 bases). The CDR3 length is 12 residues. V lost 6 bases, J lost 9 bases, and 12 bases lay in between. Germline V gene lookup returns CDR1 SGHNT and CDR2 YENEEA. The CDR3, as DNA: TGTGCCAGCAGGTCCGAGGGAGGTGAGCAGTTCTTC. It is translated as CASRSEGGEQFF.

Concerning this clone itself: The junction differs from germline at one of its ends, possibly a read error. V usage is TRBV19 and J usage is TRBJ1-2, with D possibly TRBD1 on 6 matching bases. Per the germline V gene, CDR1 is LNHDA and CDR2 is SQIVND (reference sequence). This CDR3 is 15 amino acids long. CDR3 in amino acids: CASRSEQGANYGYTF. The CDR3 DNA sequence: TGTGCCAGTAGGAGCGAACAGGGAGCTAATTATGGCTACACCTTC.

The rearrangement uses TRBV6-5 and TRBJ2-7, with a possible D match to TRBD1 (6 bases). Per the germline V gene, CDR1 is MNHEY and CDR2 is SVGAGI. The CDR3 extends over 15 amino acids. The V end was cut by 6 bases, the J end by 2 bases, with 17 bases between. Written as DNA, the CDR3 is TGTGCCAGCAGGTCTGGACAGAGCTCAACCTACGAGCAGTACTTC. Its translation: CASRSGQSSTYEQYF.

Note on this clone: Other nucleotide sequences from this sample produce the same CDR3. CDR3 sequence: CASSFSGGGYEQYF. The CDR3 DNA is TGTGCCAGCAGTTTTTCTGGGGGAGGCTACGAGCAGTACTTC. The chain has TRBV27 and TRBJ2-7; a possible D gene is TRBD2 (6 bases). Germline V gene lookup returns CDR1 MNHEY and CDR2 SMNVEV (reference sequence). CDR3 length equals 14 residues. Trimming took off 3 bases at V and 3 bases at J, with 12 bases between the two ends.

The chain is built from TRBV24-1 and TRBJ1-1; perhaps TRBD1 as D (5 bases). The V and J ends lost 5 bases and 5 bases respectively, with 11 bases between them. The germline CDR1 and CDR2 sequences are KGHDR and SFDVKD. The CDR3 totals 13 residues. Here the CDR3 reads CATSAGGGTEAFF. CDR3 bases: TGTGCCACCAGTGCTGGGGGAGGGACTGAAGCTTTCTTT.

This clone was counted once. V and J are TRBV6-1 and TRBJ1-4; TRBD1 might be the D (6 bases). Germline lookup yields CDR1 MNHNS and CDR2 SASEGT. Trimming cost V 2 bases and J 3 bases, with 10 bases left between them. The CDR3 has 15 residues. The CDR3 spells CASSEMAGANEKLFF. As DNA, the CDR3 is TGTGCCAGCAGTGAAATGGCAGGGGCTAATGAAAAACTGTTTTTT.

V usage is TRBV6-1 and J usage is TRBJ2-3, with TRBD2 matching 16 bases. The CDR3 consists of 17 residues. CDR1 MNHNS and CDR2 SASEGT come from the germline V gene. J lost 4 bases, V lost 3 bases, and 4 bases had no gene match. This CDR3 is CASSDLGLAGGADTQYF. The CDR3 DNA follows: TGTGCCAGCAGTGACTTGGGACTAGCGGGGGGGGCAGATACGCAGTATTTT.